The 11 T cell receptor beta chains below come from one sample, sequenced in a study of T cell responses to AZD1222 COVID-19 vaccine (dated by TCRdb to 2020 to 2023). The method behind the library was the immunoSEQ multiplex PCR assay. TCRdb took this table from immuneACCESS and kept in-frame rearrangements with V and J called. Such tables lack part of the clones; where checked against another copy, unresolved V genes explain under half of the gap, and the rest is unexplained. For this sample the table gives over 100,000 clones, of which over 75% were detected only once. The leading ten clones occupy roughly 3.5% of the sample. The time point tag for this specimen amounts to: baseline before first vaccination. The input for sequencing was peripheral blood, taken on day 0 of AZD1222 vaccination. These receptors originate from an adult in good health.

J is TRBJ2-7 and V is TRBV11-2; the D gene is possibly TRBD1 (6 bases). Per the germline V gene, CDR1 is SGHAT and CDR2 is FQNNGV. The CDR3 has 15 amino acids. The V end was cut by 7 bases, the J end by 4 bases, with 20 bases between. CDR3 in amino acids: CASNNREKGEYEQYF. For the CDR3, the DNA is TGTGCCAGCAACAACAGGGAAAAGGGGGAGTACGAGCAGTACTTC.

The genes are TRBV18 and TRBJ1-1; a weak D match, TRBD1 (5 bases). V was trimmed by 5 bases and J by 6 bases, leaving 22 bases between them. The CDR3 is 16 amino acids. CDR1 KGHSH and CDR2 LQKENI come from the germline V gene. The CDR3 DNA reads as TGTGCCAGCTCAACCGAATTAACGGGGGGACGGGCTGAAGCTTTCTTT. It encodes CASSTELTGGRAEAFF.

The chain carries TRBV24-1 and TRBJ2-2; D gene unclear. V was pared by 7 bases and J by 5 bases, with 7 bases between. Germline lookup yields CDR1 KGHDR and CDR2 SFDVKD. The CDR3 length is 12 residues. Written as DNA, the CDR3 is TGTGCCACCAGCTTCGGGACCGGGGAGCTGTTTTTT. This gives the protein CATSFGTGELFF.

The gene calls are TRBV19 and TRBJ1-5; 8 nucleotides line up with TRBD1. Trimming took 6 bases from V and 5 from J; bases not matched to a gene: 9. This CDR3 comprises 15 residues. Germline assignment: CDR1 LNHDA and CDR2 SQIVND (reference sequence). CDR3 amino acids: CASRLDRASDQPQHF. The CDR3, as DNA: TGTGCCAGTAGGCTGGACAGGGCCTCGGATCAGCCCCAGCATTTT. Full variable domain (rest looked up from reference TRBV19 and TRBJ1-5): DGGITQSPKYLFRKEGQNVTLSCEQNLNHDAMYWYRQDPGQGLRLIYYSQIVNDFQKGDIAEGYSVSREKKESFPLTVTSAQKNPTAFYLCASRLDRASDQPQHFGDGTRLSIL.

This clone was recorded only once. This chain joins TRBV18 and TRBJ2-3, with D unclear. The V gene lost 6 bases and the J gene lost 3 bases, with 7 bases spanning the gap. In germline, CDR1 is KGHSH, CDR2 LQKENI. The CDR3 covers 12 residues. CDR3 sequence (DNA): TGTGCCAGCTCCCTAGTGACAGATACGCAGTATTTT. Translating it yields CASSLVTDTQYF.

This chain uses TRBV6-5 with TRBJ1-6, with TRBD1 matching over 8 bases. This CDR3 has 14 residues. The V segment lost 8 bases and the J segment 7 bases; nucleotides outside the gene matches: 7. Germline V gives CDR1 MNHEY, CDR2 SVGAGI. The CDR3 sequence: CASDYRGYNSPLHF. CDR3 DNA sequence: TGTGCCAGCGACTACAGGGGGTACAATTCACCCCTCCACTTT.

On this clone: The junction departs from the called germline gene at one end, perhaps through a read error. The chain combines TRBV29-1 with TRBJ2-1, with D possibly matching TRBD1 (6 bases). From germline, CDR1 is SQVTM and CDR2 ANQGSEA. CDR3 length: 13 amino acids. CDR3 sequence: CTVGQTMYNEQFF. In DNA, the CDR3 is TGCACCGTTGGACAGACGATGTACAATGAGCAGTTCTTC.

The chain carries TRBV29-1 and TRBJ1-5, with D possibly being TRBD1 (5 bases). The CDR3 has 13 residues. Germline CDR1 and CDR2: SQVTM and ANQGSEA. V shed 6 bases and J shed 6 bases, with 15 bases lying between them. CDR3 region: CSVTDSRGQPQHF. Written as DNA, the CDR3 is TGCAGCGTCACAGACAGCCGCGGTCAGCCCCAGCATTTT.

The genes are TRBV10-3 and TRBJ1-1; TRBD1 is a possible D gene (5 bases). CDR3 length: 15 residues. Germline CDR1 reads ENHRY; CDR2 reads SYGVKD. Between the trimmed V and J ends, which lost 4 bases and 0 bases, there was a span of 12 bases. CDR3: CAISGPGGMNTEAFF. The CDR3 coding sequence is TGTGCCATCAGTGGGCCGGGGGGAATGAACACTGAAGCTTTCTTT.

The CDR3 spells CASSSVRQVNTEAFF. CDR3 DNA: TGTGCCAGCAGCTCAGTTCGACAGGTGAACACTGAAGCTTTCTTT. The chain employs TRBV13 and TRBJ1-1; D may be TRBD1 (6 bases). The V end was cut by 4 bases, the J end by 0 bases, with 12 bases between. Per germline, CDR1 PRHDT and CDR2 FYEKMQ (reference sequence). This CDR3 spans 15 amino acids.

The chain has TRBV2 and TRBJ1-3; D is ambiguous. Trimming pared 8 bases from V and 1 base from J, leaving 12 bases between. The CDR3 is 14 residues long. From germline, CDR1 is SNHLY and CDR2 FYNNEI. The CDR3 protein is CASFKTGSGNTIYF. For the CDR3, the DNA is TGTGCCAGCTTCAAAACGGGTTCTGGAAACACCATATATTTT.